The T cell receptor (beta chain) under discussion was sequenced for a study of blood T cell repertoires in COVID-19. Trimming took off 8 bases at V and 7 bases at J, with 21 bases between the two ends. From germline, CDR1 is MNHEY and CDR2 SMNVEV (reference sequence). This CDR3 has 14 amino acids. TCRdb's table, derived via immunoSEQ multiplex PCR, lists solely in-frame clones and lacks some. The sample records 70,000 to 75,000 clones, 80% to 85% being singletons. The J gene is TRBJ2-7, the V gene TRBV27; possibly TRBD1 for D (6 bases). Sequencing was carried out using peripheral blood. This clonotype was obtained from a woman in her fifties or sixties with acute or convalescent COVID-19. CDR3 residues: CASGTGTWLWEQYF. The DNA of the CDR3 is TGTGCCAGCGGAACCGGGACATGGCTCTGGGAGCAGTACTTC.